This TCR beta chain was obtained from a study of cytomegalovirus exposure and HLA in healthy donors. V was cut by 4 bases and J by 7 bases, with 14 bases left in between. Germline V gives CDR1 SGHTA, CDR2 FQGNSA. The CDR3 contains 14 residues. Use of 60 Vbeta and 13 Jbeta primers characterized the PCR. Only in-frame clones appear in the TCRdb table, and some are missing; sequencing was by immunoSEQ multiplex PCR. The sample has roughly 75,000 clones, 70% to 85% seen once. The V gene is TRBV7-2, the J gene TRBJ2-1; the D gene is possibly TRBD2 (6 bases). The sequencing sample was made of PBMCs. The clonotype was recovered from a man in his 70s in good health and CMV-seropositive. CDR3 DNA sequence: TGTGCCAGCAGCTCCTCGGGGGTGGGAAATGAGCAGTTCTTC. It encodes CASSSSGVGNEQFF.